Below, 30 T cell receptor beta chains from the same sample are listed, as sequenced in a study of graft-versus-host responses after intestinal transplantation. Clones were sequenced by immunoSEQ multiplex PCR, and TCRdb holds only the in-frame ones, with some missing. The table shows 60,000 to 70,000 clones, with around 90% occurring only once. Intraepithelial lymphocytes and lamina propria lymphocytes were released through processing of graft tissue. The specimen was ileum tissue, collected more than 350 days after transplant. The receptors come from a human patient who received an intestinal transplant, so some T cells may come from the graft donor.

This sequence joins TRBV29-1 and TRBJ1-2, with TRBD1 matching over 8 bases. Trimming cost V 6 bases and J 0 bases; bases outside gene matches: 3. The germline V gene has CDR1 SQVTM and CDR2 ANQGSEA. The CDR3 totals 13 residues. Here the CDR3 DNA reads TGCAGCGTAACAGGGGGGTCTAACTATGGCTACACCTTC. Protein: CSVTGGSNYGYTF.

This clone was recorded only once. The J gene is TRBJ1-1, the V gene TRBV6-1; D call uncertain. The germline V gene has CDR1 MNHNS and CDR2 SASEGT. The CDR3 extends over 10 amino acids. Trimming stripped 7 bases from V and 8 bases from J, with 8 bases between. The CDR3 here is CASKGIEAFF. The CDR3, as DNA: TGTGCCAGCAAGGGAATAGAAGCTTTCTTT.

This clone was counted once. The chain carries TRBV7-9 and TRBJ1-1; TRBD1 might be the D (6 bases). The CDR3 is 17 residues long. V was shortened by 2 bases and J by 0 bases, with 16 bases between the two germline ends. Germline CDR1 and CDR2: SEHNR and FQNEAQ (reference sequence). CDR3: CASSLPQDRALNTEAFF. The CDR3 bases are TGTGCCAGCAGCTTACCTCAGGACAGAGCTTTGAACACTGAAGCTTTCTTT. Drawing the rest from reference TRBV7-9 and TRBJ1-1, the complete variable domain is DTGVSQNPRHKITKRGQNVTFRCDPISEHNRLYWYRQTLGQGPEFLTYFQNEAQLEKSRLLSDRFSAERPKGSFSTLEIQRTEQGDSAMYLCASSLPQDRALNTEAFFGQGTRLTVV.

The chain couples TRBV5-8 to TRBJ1-3; D unresolved. V lost 0 bases and J 0 bases, leaving 10 bases between the germline ends. The CDR3 is made up of 16 amino acids. Germline assignment: CDR1 SGHTS and CDR2 YDEGEE. The CDR3 region has the DNA TGTGCCAGCAGCTTGGGACTCCCTAGCTCTGGAAACACCATATATTTT. It translates to CASSLGLPSSGNTIYF. Based on the CDR3 plus reference TRBV5-8 and TRBJ1-3, the full variable domain is EAGVTQSPTHLIKTRGQQATLRCSPISGHTSVYWYQQALGLGLQFLLWYDEGEERNRGNFPPRFSGRQFPNYSSELNVNALELEDSALYLCASSLGLPSSGNTIYFGEGSWLTVV.

The CDR3 here is CASRSGTDTDTQYF. CDR3 DNA: TGTGCCAGCAGGTCTGGGACAGACACAGATACGCAGTATTTT. The chain carries TRBV2 and TRBJ2-3, with 7 nucleotides matching TRBD1. This CDR3 is built from 14 residues. V dropped 6 bases and J dropped 2; count of bases not matched to a gene: 5. Germline lookup yields CDR1 SNHLY and CDR2 FYNNEI.

CDR3 sequence reads: CASSLDRGLAGTGELFF. The CDR3 region has the DNA TGTGCCAGCAGTCTGGACCGGGGACTAGCGGGCACCGGGGAGCTGTTTTTT. The chain employs TRBV2 and TRBJ2-2; 12 bases match TRBD2. The V gene's germline CDR1 is SNHLY and CDR2 FYNNEI. V lost 5 bases to trimming and J lost 4 bases; unmatched junction nucleotides: 8. This CDR3 comprises 17 residues.

The chain joins TRBV19 to TRBJ1-5, with no clear D. The CDR3 contains 14 residues. The germline V and J ends were trimmed by 4 bases and 8 bases, with 15 bases remaining between them. In germline, CDR1 is LNHDA, CDR2 SQIVND (reference sequence). This chain's CDR3 is CASSRRRKGEPQHF. CDR3 sequence (DNA): TGTGCCAGTAGTAGAAGAAGAAAGGGAGAGCCCCAGCATTTT.

The V call is TRBV9, the J call TRBJ1-2; TRBD1 is a possible D gene (5 bases). Germline CDR1 and CDR2: SGDLS and YYNGEE. The CDR3 is 15 amino acids. The germline V and J ends were trimmed by 4 bases and 2 bases, with 15 bases remaining between them. CDR3 nucleotide sequence: TGTGCCAGCAGCAGAAGCCCCAGGGAGAACTATGGCTACACCTTC. Protein product: CASSRSPRENYGYTF.

The chain is built from TRBV9 and TRBJ2-3, with unresolved D. Per germline, CDR1 SGDLS and CDR2 YYNGEE. The CDR3 has 18 amino acids. The germline V and J ends were trimmed by 0 bases and 6 bases, with 23 bases remaining between them. This chain's CDR3 is CASSVAPILEHSTDTQYF. DNA for the CDR3: TGTGCCAGCAGCGTAGCCCCGATACTCGAACATTCGACCGATACGCAGTATTTT.

This clone was picked up one time. This rearrangement joins TRBV13 to TRBJ2-6; D ambiguous. The CDR3 has 18 residues. CDR1 PRHDT and CDR2 FYEKMQ come from the germline V gene (reference sequence). V lost 6 bases to trimming and J lost 5 bases, with 23 bases between them. The CDR3 nucleotides are TGTGCCAGCAGTTCCATGAAGCTGAGTACAAGTCGGGCCAACGTCCTGACTTTC. Translated, it gives CASSSMKLSTSRANVLTF.

The chain couples TRBV7-9 to TRBJ2-7, with D perhaps being TRBD1 or TRBD2 (6 bases each). V lost 2 bases and J lost 0, with 17 bases in between. The CDR3 has 17 residues. CDR1 and CDR2 (germline): SEHNR, FQNEAQ (reference sequence). The CDR3 loop reads CASSLLGARGSSYEQYF. The CDR3 bases are TGTGCCAGCAGCTTACTGGGGGCGCGGGGATCCTCCTACGAGCAGTACTTC. The full variable domain, its missing parts supplied by reference TRBV7-9 and TRBJ2-7, is DTGVSQNPRHKITKRGQNVTFRCDPISEHNRLYWYRQTLGQGPEFLTYFQNEAQLEKSRLLSDRFSAERPKGSFSTLEIQRTEQGDSAMYLCASSLLGARGSSYEQYFGPGTRLTVT.

The rearrangement links TRBV4-1 to TRBJ2-4; maybe TRBD1 (6 bases). Looked up from germline, CDR1 is MGHRA and CDR2 is YSYEKL. The CDR3 loop spans 16 amino acids. Between the trimmed V and J ends, which lost 1 base and 0 bases, there was a span of 10 bases. The CDR3, as DNA: TGCGCCAGCAGCCAAGCCGGGACACTAGCCAAAAACATTCAGTACTTC. It encodes CASSQAGTLAKNIQYF.

This chain links TRBV4-2 with TRBJ2-1; perhaps TRBD2 as D (6 bases). Trimming left V 0 bases short and J 1 base short, with 7 bases between. CDR1 and CDR2 (germline): LGHNA, YNFKEQ. The CDR3 spans 15 residues. CDR3 sequence reads: CASSQDGTSYNEQFF. The CDR3 DNA reads as TGTGCCAGCAGCCAAGATGGGACTTCCTACAATGAGCAGTTCTTC.

The chain employs TRBV4-1 and TRBJ2-7; 7 bases align to TRBD1. Trimming took 4 bases from V and 4 from J; bases not matched to a gene: 4. Germline V gene lookup returns CDR1 MGHRA and CDR2 YSYEKL. CDR3 length: 13 residues. The chain's CDR3 is CASSLRDSYEQYF. Here the CDR3 DNA reads TGCGCCAGCAGCCTCCGGGACAGTTACGAGCAGTACTTC.

On this clone itself: A junction boundary mismatches the germline segment, possibly from a read error. This sequence joins TRBV7-2 and TRBJ2-5; no firm D call. Germline loops: CDR1 SGHTA, CDR2 FQGNSA. This CDR3 is built from 11 residues. The CDR3 sequence is CASGLPETQYF. The CDR3, as DNA: TGTGCCAGCGGCTTACCAGAGACCCAGTACTTC.

The V and J genes are TRBV6-1 and TRBJ1-5; no clear D gene. The germline V gene encodes CDR1 MNHNS and CDR2 SASEGT. V lost 7 bases to trimming and J lost 0 bases, with 7 bases between them. The CDR3 runs 13 residues. The DNA for the CDR3 is TGTGCCAGCAAGGAAAATAGCAATCAGCCCCAGCATTTT. It is translated as CASKENSNQPQHF.

This chain connects TRBV7-6 to TRBJ1-5, with 12 positions matching TRBD1. Germline CDR1 and CDR2: SGHVS and FNYEAQ. The CDR3 is 15 residues long. V was clipped by 5 bases and J by 6 bases; unmatched bases: 5. The CDR3 DNA is TGTGCCAGCAGCATGGGACAGGGGGCAGGTCAGCCCCAGCATTTT. Its translation is CASSMGQGAGQPQHF.

This clone was counted a few times. The chain employs TRBV6-5 and TRBJ1-5; D remains ambiguous. V was trimmed by 6 bases and J by 0 bases, leaving 9 bases between them. CDR1 MNHEY and CDR2 SVGAGI come from the germline V gene. The CDR3 is 14 amino acids. CDR3 in amino acids: CASRVQHSNQPQHF. Written as DNA, the CDR3 is TGTGCCAGCAGGGTACAGCATAGCAATCAGCCCCAGCATTTT.

The chain has TRBV4-2 and TRBJ1-3; tentatively, D is TRBD1 (5 bases). V lost 5 bases, J lost 0 bases, and 14 bases lay in between. From germline, CDR1 is LGHNA and CDR2 YNFKEQ. The CDR3 has 16 amino acids. CDR3 region: CASSWGWSGSGNTIYF. As DNA, the CDR3 is TGTGCCAGCAGCTGGGGGTGGTCGGGCTCTGGAAACACCATATATTTT.

V gene TRBV5-6 combines with J gene TRBJ2-3, with TRBD2 identical over 8 bases. V was pared by 4 bases and J by 0 bases, with 1 base of the junction left unmatched. The CDR3 has 14 residues. Germline lookup yields CDR1 SGHDT and CDR2 YYEEEE. The CDR3 protein is CASSSGSSTDTQYF. The CDR3 region has the DNA TGTGCCAGCAGCAGCGGGAGCAGCACAGATACGCAGTATTTT.

The CDR3 bases are TGTGCCAGCAGCTCCCAGGGGTCGGGTACTGAAGCTTTCTTT. Translation: CASSSQGSGTEAFF. The chain links TRBV7-3 to TRBJ1-1; TRBD1 is a possible D gene (6 bases). Trimming removed 4 bases at V and 5 bases at J, with 14 bases between. This CDR3 region has 14 residues. Germline V gene lookup returns CDR1 SGHTA and CDR2 FQGTGA. Looking up the rest from reference TRBV7-3 and TRBJ1-1 gives the full variable domain: GAGVSQTPSNKVTEKGKYVELRCDPISGHTALYWYRQSLGQGPEFLIYFQGTGAADDSGLPNDRFFAVRPEGSVSTLKIQRTERGDSAVYLCASSSQGSGTEAFFGQGTRLTVV.

The J gene is TRBJ1-6, the V gene TRBV6-1, with D maybe TRBD1 (6 bases). Per germline, CDR1 MNHNS and CDR2 SASEGT. V lost 2 bases and J 11 bases, leaving 19 bases between the germline ends. The CDR3 consists of 16 residues. CDR3: CASSERVGDTSTPLHF. CDR3 in DNA: TGTGCCAGCAGTGAAAGGGTTGGGGACACTTCGACACCCCTCCACTTT.

This chain connects TRBV4-1 to TRBJ2-7, with D unresolved. This CDR3 spans 13 amino acids. V was pared by 1 base and J by 3 bases, with 7 bases between. Germline V gene sequence: CDR1 MGHRA, CDR2 YSYEKL. The CDR3 sequence: CASSQGKGYEQYF. CDR3 bases: TGCGCCAGCAGCCAAGGGAAGGGCTACGAGCAGTACTTC.

CDR3 DNA sequence: TGTGCCAGCAGCGAGGACAGGGGGAATGAAAAACTGTTTTTT. Residues: CASSEDRGNEKLFF. The V call is TRBV6-1, the J call TRBJ1-4; 10 positions match TRBD1. Per germline, CDR1 MNHNS and CDR2 SASEGT. The length of the CDR3 is 14 residues. V lost 6 bases to trimming and J lost 5 bases; unmatched junction nucleotides: 3.

The chain is built from TRBV6-4 and TRBJ2-6; 9 positions agree with TRBD1. Germline loops: CDR1 MRHNA, CDR2 SNTAGT. J was trimmed by 1 base and V by 5 bases; bases with no gene match: 3. CDR3 size: 16 residues. The CDR3 loop reads CASSRDRESGANVLTF. The CDR3 nucleotides read TGTGCCAGCAGTCGGGACAGGGAGTCTGGGGCCAACGTCCTGACTTTC.

This sequence joins TRBV4-1 and TRBJ1-6; weak D call: TRBD1 (6 bases). Trimming removed 3 bases from V and 0 bases from J, with 15 bases in between. The CDR3 totals 18 residues. CDR1 and CDR2 (germline): MGHRA, YSYEKL. Here the CDR3 DNA reads TGCGCCAGCAGCCACGATAGGGACACGAGCTCCTATAATTCACCCCTCCACTTT. Residues: CASSHDRDTSSYNSPLHF.

The chain links TRBV5-5 to TRBJ1-1; TRBD1 agrees at 8 bases. The CDR3 has 14 amino acids. Losses at the gene ends were 3 bases for V and 7 bases for J; bases not matched to a gene: 8. Germline CDR1 SGHKS, CDR2 YYEKEE (reference sequence). The chain's CDR3 is CASSWPGQVFEAFF. CDR3 DNA sequence: TGTGCCAGCAGCTGGCCGGGACAGGTCTTTGAAGCTTTCTTT.

DNA of the CDR3: TGTGCCAGCTCACCACCCCCGGGGCGCTCCTACGAGCAGTACTTC. It is translated as CASSPPPGRSYEQYF. This chain links TRBV18 with TRBJ2-7, with D perhaps matching TRBD1 or TRBD2 (5 bases each). Trimming cost V 0 bases and J 0 bases, with 9 bases left between them. This CDR3 spans 15 amino acids. Germline CDR1 and CDR2: KGHSH and LQKENI.

The chain joins TRBV6-1 to TRBJ2-3; no firm D call. This CDR3 is 11 amino acids long. The V and J ends lost 8 bases and 6 bases respectively, with 9 bases between them. The germline gives CDR1 MNHNS, CDR2 SASEGT. In DNA, the CDR3 is TGTGCCAGCCGGTTGGGTGATACGCAGTATTTT. Protein product: CASRLGDTQYF.

CDR3 protein: CASSQGGTGFSYEQYF. The CDR3 DNA reads as TGCGCCAGCAGCCAAGGAGGGACAGGTTTCTCCTACGAGCAGTACTTC. V gene TRBV4-1 combines with J gene TRBJ2-7; 8 bases match TRBD1. Germline assignment: CDR1 MGHRA and CDR2 YSYEKL. This CDR3 is 16 amino acids long. V was pared by 1 base and J by 0 bases, with 5 bases of the junction left unmatched.